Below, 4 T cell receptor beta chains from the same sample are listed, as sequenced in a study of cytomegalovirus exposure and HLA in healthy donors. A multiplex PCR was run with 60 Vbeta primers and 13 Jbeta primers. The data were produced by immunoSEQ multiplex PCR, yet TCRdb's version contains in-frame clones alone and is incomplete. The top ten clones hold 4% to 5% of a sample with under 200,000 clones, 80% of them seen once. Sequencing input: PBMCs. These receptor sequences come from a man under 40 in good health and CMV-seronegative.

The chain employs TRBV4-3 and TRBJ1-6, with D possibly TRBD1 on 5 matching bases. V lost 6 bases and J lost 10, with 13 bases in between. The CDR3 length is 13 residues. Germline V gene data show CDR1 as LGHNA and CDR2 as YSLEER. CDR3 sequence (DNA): TGCGCCAGCAGTGATTTTAGGGGATCACCCCTCCACTTT. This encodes CASSDFRGSPLHF.

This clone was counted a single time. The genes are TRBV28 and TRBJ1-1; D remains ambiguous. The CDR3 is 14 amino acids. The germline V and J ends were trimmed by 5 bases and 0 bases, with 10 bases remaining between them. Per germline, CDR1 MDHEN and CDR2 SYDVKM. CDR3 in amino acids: CASSRSYMNTEAFF. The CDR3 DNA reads TGTGCCAGCAGTAGGAGTTACATGAACACTGAAGCTTTCTTT.

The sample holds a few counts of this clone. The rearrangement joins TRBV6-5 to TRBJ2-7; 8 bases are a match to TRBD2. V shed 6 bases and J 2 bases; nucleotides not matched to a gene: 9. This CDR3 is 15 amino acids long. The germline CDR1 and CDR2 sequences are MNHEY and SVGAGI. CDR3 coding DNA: TGTGCCAGCAGATACACAAGCGGGGGACCCTACGAGCAGTACTTC. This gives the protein CASRYTSGGPYEQYF.

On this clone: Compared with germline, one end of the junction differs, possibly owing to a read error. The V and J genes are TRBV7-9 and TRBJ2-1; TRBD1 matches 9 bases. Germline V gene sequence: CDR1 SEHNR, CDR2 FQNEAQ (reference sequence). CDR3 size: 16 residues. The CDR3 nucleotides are TGTTCCAGCAGCTTAGTAGGGACAGGGACCTACAATGAGCAGTTCTTC. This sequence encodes CSSSLVGTGTYNEQFF.